Each of the 8 T cell receptor beta chains below was sequenced from the same sample in a study of memory CD4+ T cells and cytomegalovirus serostatus. The sort gate was single viable CD3+CD4+CD8-CD45RO+ cells for memory CD4+ T cells. Measured with immunoSEQ multiplex PCR; TCRdb has only the in-frame clones, and not every one. The sample lists 50,000 or so clones; about 80% were seen once. Sequencing was carried out using memory CD4+ T cells from blood. All receptors come from an adult in good health and CMV-seronegative.

J is TRBJ1-2 and V is TRBV7-6; weak D call: TRBD1 (6 bases). The V and J ends lost 4 bases and 3 bases respectively, with 12 bases between them. This CDR3 spans 14 amino acids. Germline CDR1 and CDR2: SGHVS and FNYEAQ. CDR3 region: CASSSLGGDYGYTF. The CDR3 DNA sequence: TGTGCCAGCAGCTCCCTAGGGGGGGACTATGGCTACACCTTC.

This clone has just a few counts. The J gene is TRBJ1-1, the V gene TRBV18; D may be TRBD1 (6 bases). CDR1 is KGHSH, CDR2 LQKENI, per germline. V was trimmed by 3 bases and J by 4 bases, leaving 15 bases between them. CDR3 length: 15 amino acids. CDR3 protein: CASSPSKQGSTEAFF. CDR3 DNA: TGTGCCAGCTCACCCTCTAAACAGGGTTCCACTGAAGCTTTCTTT.

The chain uses TRBV6-1 and TRBJ2-2, with a tentative D call TRBD2 (6 bases). V was shortened by 5 bases and J by 3 bases, with 13 bases between the two germline ends. Germline V CDR1 and CDR2: MNHNS, SASEGT. The length of the CDR3 is 15 residues. The CDR3 here is CASSRGREDTGELFF. CDR3 nucleotides: TGTGCCAGCAGTAGGGGCAGGGAGGACACCGGGGAGCTGTTTTTT.

This clone has just one count. The identical CDR3 is also encoded by other nucleotide sequences in the sample. The gene calls are TRBV10-1 and TRBJ2-1; no clear D. V was clipped by 3 bases and J by 2 bases, with 5 bases between them. The CDR3 length is 13 residues. The V gene's germline CDR1 is WNHNN and CDR2 SYGVQD (reference sequence). The CDR3 sequence is CASSEGTYNEQFF. The CDR3 coding sequence is TGCGCCAGCAGTGAAGGGACCTACAATGAGCAGTTCTTC.

This clone occurred a few times. The chain employs TRBV29-1 and TRBJ2-5; 9 nucleotides align to TRBD2. J was trimmed by 6 bases and V by 4 bases; bases with no gene match: 6. CDR3 length: 13 residues. The germline V gene encodes CDR1 SQVTM and CDR2 ANQGSEA. CDR3 sequence: CSVGGTSTQTQYF. As DNA, the CDR3 is TGCAGCGTTGGGGGGACTAGCACCCAGACCCAGTACTTC.

This sequence joins TRBV20-1 and TRBJ1-4; the D is unclear. The V end was cut by 6 bases, the J end by 8 bases, with 10 bases between. Germline V CDR1 and CDR2: DFQATT, SNEGSKA (reference sequence). The CDR3 has 11 residues. The CDR3 loop reads CSATYEEKLFF. In nucleotides, the CDR3 is TGCAGTGCCACTTATGAGGAAAAACTGTTTTTT.

The chain recombines TRBV5-1 with TRBJ2-3; 11 bases line up with TRBD2. This CDR3 spans 16 amino acids. V dropped 0 bases and J dropped 3; count of bases not matched to a gene: 3. Germline CDR1 SGHRS, CDR2 YFSETQ. The CDR3 DNA sequence: TGCGCCAGCAGCTTGGGTCCTAGCGGGAGGACAGATACGCAGTATTTT. As protein: CASSLGPSGRTDTQYF.

The rearrangement links TRBV18 to TRBJ1-6; unclear D gene. Germline loops: CDR1 KGHSH, CDR2 LQKENI. V was trimmed by 4 bases and J by 5 bases, leaving 15 bases between them. The CDR3 contains 16 residues. Here the CDR3 DNA reads TGTGCCAGCTCACTTAATGGAGCAGAAAATAATTCACCCCTCCACTTT. The encoded protein is CASSLNGAENNSPLHF. Full variable domain (outside the CDR3, taken from reference TRBV18 and TRBJ1-6): NAGVMQNPRHLVRRRGQEARLRCSPMKGHSHVYWYRQLPEEGLKFMVYLQKENIIDESGMPKERFSAEFPKEGPSILRIQQVVRGDSAAYFCASSLNGAENNSPLHFGNGTRLTVT.